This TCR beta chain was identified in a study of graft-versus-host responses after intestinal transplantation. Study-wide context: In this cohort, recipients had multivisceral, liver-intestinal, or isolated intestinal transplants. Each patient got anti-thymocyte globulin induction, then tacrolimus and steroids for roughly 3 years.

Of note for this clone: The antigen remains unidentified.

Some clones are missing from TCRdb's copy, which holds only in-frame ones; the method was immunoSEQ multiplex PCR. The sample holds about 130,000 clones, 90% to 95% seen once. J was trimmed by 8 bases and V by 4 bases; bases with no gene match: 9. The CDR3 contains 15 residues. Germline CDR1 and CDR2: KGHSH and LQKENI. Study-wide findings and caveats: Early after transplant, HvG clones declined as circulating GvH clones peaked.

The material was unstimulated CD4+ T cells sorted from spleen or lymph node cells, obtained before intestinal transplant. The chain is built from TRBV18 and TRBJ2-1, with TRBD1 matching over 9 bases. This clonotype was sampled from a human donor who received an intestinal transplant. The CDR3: CASSRGTGRFDEQFF. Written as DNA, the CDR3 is TGTGCCAGCTCACGAGGGACAGGGAGATTCGATGAGCAGTTCTTC.